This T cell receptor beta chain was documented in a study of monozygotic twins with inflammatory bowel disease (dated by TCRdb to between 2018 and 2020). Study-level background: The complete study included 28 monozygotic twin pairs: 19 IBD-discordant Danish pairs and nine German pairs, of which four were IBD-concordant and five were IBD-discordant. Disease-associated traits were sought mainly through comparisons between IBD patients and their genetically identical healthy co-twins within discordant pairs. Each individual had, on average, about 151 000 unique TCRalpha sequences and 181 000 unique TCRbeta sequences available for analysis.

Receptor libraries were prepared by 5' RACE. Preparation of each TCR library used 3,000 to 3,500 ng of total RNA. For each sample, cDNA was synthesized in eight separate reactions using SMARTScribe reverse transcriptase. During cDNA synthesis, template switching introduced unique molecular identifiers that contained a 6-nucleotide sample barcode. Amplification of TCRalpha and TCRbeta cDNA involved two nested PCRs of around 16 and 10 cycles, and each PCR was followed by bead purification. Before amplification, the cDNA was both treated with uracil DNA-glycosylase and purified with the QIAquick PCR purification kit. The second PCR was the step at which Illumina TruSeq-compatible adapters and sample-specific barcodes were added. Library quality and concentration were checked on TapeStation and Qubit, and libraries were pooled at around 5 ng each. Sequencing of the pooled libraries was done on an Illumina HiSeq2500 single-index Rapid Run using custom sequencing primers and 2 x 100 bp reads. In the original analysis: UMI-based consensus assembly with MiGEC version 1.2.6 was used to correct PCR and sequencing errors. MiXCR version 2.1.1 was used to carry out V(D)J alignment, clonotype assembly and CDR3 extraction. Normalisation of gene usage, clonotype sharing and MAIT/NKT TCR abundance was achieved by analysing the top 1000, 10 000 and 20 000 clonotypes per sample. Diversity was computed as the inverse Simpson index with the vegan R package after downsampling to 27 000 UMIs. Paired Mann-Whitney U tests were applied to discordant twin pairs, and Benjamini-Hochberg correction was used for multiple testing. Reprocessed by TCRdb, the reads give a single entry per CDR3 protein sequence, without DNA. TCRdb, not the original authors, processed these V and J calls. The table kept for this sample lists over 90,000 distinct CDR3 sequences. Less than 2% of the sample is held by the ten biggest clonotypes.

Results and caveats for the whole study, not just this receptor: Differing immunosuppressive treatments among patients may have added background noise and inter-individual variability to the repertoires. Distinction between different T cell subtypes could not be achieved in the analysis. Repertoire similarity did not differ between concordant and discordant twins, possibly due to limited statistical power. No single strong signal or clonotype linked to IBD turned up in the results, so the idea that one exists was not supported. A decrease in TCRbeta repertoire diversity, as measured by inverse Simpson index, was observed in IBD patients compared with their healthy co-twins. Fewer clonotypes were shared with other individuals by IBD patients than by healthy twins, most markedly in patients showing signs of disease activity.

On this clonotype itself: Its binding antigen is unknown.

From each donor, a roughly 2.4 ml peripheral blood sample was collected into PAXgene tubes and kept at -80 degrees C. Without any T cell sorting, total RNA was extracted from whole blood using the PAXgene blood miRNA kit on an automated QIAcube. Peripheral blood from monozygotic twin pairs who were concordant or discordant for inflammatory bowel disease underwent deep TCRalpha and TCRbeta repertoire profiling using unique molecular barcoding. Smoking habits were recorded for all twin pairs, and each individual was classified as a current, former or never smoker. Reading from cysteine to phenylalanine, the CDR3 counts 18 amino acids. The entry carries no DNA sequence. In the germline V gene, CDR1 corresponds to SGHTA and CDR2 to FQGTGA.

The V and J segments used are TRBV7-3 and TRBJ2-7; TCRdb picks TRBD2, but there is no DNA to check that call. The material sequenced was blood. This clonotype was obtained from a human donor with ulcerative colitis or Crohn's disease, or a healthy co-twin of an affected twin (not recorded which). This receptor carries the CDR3 CASSPGLAGATSSYEQYF.